This TCR beta chain comes out of a study of T cell responses to AZD1222 COVID-19 vaccine. Looking at the study overall: Pooled in the analysis were second doses at about 4 or about 12 weeks. Study-level points and caveats: Possibly, clonal diversity was underestimated; donors were largely white British and included more females. The breadth and depth of Spike-specific TCRs increased once two AZD1222 doses had been given. Samples come after the peak T cell response, not at day 14.

Generated by immunoSEQ multiplex PCR, the TCRdb table keeps only in-frame clones and is missing some. The repertoire holds 110,000 to 150,000 clones, with 80% to 90% as singletons. Turning to this clone: Its antigen is currently unknown.

The V end was cut by 3 bases, the J end by 6 bases, with 10 bases between. The CDR3 is 13 amino acids. CDR1 and CDR2 (germline): SGHNT, YENEEA. The sequence derives from an adult in good health. This chain uses TRBV11-3 with TRBJ2-3, with D unresolved. Sequences were derived from peripheral blood, sampled on day 0 of AZD1222 vaccination. CDR3 DNA: TGTGCCAGCAGCTTTTCGACCGGCGATACGCAGTATTTT. Residues: CASSFSTGDTQYF.